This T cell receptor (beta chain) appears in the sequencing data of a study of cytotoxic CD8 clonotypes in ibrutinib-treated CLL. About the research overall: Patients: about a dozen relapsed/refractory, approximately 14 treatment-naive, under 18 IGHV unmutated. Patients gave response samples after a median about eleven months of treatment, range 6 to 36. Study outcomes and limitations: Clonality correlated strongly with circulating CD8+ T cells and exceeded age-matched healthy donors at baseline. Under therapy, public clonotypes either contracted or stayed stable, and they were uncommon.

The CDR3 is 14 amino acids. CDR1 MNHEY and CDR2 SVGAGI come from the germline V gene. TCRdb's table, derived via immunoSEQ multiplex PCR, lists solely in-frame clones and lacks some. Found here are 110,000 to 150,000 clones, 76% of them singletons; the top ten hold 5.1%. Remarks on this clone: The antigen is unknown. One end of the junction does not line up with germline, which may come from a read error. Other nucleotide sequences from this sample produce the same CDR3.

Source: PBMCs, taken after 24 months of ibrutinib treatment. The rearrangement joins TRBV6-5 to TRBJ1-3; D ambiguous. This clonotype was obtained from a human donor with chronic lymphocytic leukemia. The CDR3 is CASSYSDSGNTIYF. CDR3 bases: TGTGCCAGCAGTTACAGTGATTCTGGGAACACCATATATTTT.